What follows are 17 T cell receptor beta chains derived from one specimen sequenced in a study of T-cell memory formation after mild COVID-19. MiXCR, run by TCRdb on the 5' RACE reads, gives a single entry per CDR3 protein. The sample lists a few hundred thousand distinct CDR3 sequences, around 27% occurring once. Sequenced sample: PBMCs or a T cell subset sorted from them (not recorded which). The receptors come from an adult woman who had mild COVID-19 (a few samples of this study predate the infection). Cell type and time point are not known.

The genes are TRBV2 and TRBJ2-3, with TRBD1 matching 7 bases. Germline V gene sequence: CDR1 SNHLY, CDR2 FYNNEI. V trimming: 7 bases; J trimming: 4 bases; junction bases outside the gene matches: 5. CDR3 length: 13 residues. DNA of the CDR3: TGTGCCAGCATGCGGCAGGGGGCAGATACGCAGTATTTT. This translates into CASMRQGADTQYF.

The chain is built from TRBV4-2 and TRBJ2-7, with 7 bases matching TRBD2. This CDR3 is 13 amino acids long. Trimming cost V 3 bases and J 5 bases; bases outside gene matches: 4. Germline assignment: CDR1 LGHNA and CDR2 YNFKEQ. CDR3 protein: CASSQRSGDEQYF. DNA of the CDR3: TGTGCCAGCAGCCAGAGGAGCGGGGACGAGCAGTACTTC.

This rearrangement joins TRBV5-1 to TRBJ1-2; possibly TRBD1 for D (5 bases). Germline CDR1 SGHRS, CDR2 YFSETQ. The V and J ends lost 1 base and 3 bases respectively, with 13 bases between them. CDR3 length: 15 residues. CDR3 DNA: TGCGCCAGCAGCTTGTTAAGGGACCAAGACTATGGCTACACCTTC. Translated: CASSLLRDQDYGYTF.

The J gene is TRBJ2-7, the V gene TRBV5-1; TRBD2 matches at 8 bases. CDR3 length: 19 residues. V was clipped by 0 bases and J by 2 bases; unmatched bases: 16. Germline V CDR1 and CDR2: SGHRS, YFSETQ. This CDR3 is CASSLEGLWTSRGTYEQYF. The CDR3 DNA is TGCGCCAGCAGCTTGGAGGGCCTTTGGACTAGCAGAGGGACCTACGAGCAGTACTTC. Variable domain in full (rest from reference TRBV5-1 and TRBJ2-7): KAGVTQTPRYLIKTRGQQVTLSCSPISGHRSVSWYQQTPGQGLQFLFEYFSETQRNKGNFPGRFSGRQFSNSRSEMNVSTLELGDSALYLCASSLEGLWTSRGTYEQYFGPGTRLTVT.

This clonotype was picked up a small number of times. The V and J genes are TRBV27 and TRBJ2-5; 10 bases fit TRBD2. CDR3 length: 15 amino acids. V was clipped by 7 bases and J by 4 bases; unmatched bases: 9. The germline CDR1 and CDR2 sequences are MNHEY and SMNVEV (reference sequence). The CDR3 nucleotides are TGTGCCAGCACCGCTCTCCTAGCGGGAGTAGAGACCCAGTACTTC. Amino acids: CASTALLAGVETQYF.

The V and J genes are TRBV4-2 and TRBJ2-7; a possible D gene is TRBD1 (5 bases). The CDR3 is made up of 17 amino acids. The germline V gene encodes CDR1 LGHNA and CDR2 YNFKEQ. Trimming took off 1 base at V and 2 bases at J, with 18 bases between the two ends. Written as DNA, the CDR3 is TGTGCCAGCAGCCAAGTTGATGGCGCAGGGTCTCCCTACGAGCAGTACTTC. Protein sequence: CASSQVDGAGSPYEQYF.

This clonotype was detected a few times. The V and J genes are TRBV7-9 and TRBJ2-2; D is undetermined. The V gene's germline CDR1 is SEHNR and CDR2 FQNEAQ (reference sequence). The CDR3 is 12 residues long. The V and J ends lost 7 bases and 5 bases respectively, with 8 bases between them. CDR3 bases: TGTGCCAGCACTAGAAGTACCGGGGAGCTGTTTTTT. Translation: CASTRSTGELFF.

V is TRBV7-9 and J is TRBJ2-1, with 7 bases fitting TRBD2. Germline V gene lookup returns CDR1 SEHNR and CDR2 FQNEAQ (reference sequence). The CDR3 spans 19 residues. Unmatched junction bases numbered 20, after V lost 5 bases and J lost 4 bases. This chain's CDR3 is CASSRTGGGVNKEYNEQFF. CDR3 bases: TGTGCCAGCAGCCGCACTGGGGGGGGAGTCAATAAAGAATACAATGAGCAGTTCTTC.

In its sample, this clonotype was seen a few times. The rearrangement joins TRBV7-9 to TRBJ2-5, with D perhaps TRBD1 (5 bases). CDR3 size: 14 residues. V dropped 8 bases and J dropped 5 bases, with 18 bases sitting between them. Per the germline V gene, CDR1 is SEHNR and CDR2 is FQNEAQ (reference sequence). The CDR3: CASDSGGAWETQYF. The CDR3 DNA sequence: TGTGCCAGCGACTCCGGTGGGGCTTGGGAGACCCAGTACTTC.

This clonotype was seen only a few times. The V call is TRBV7-6, the J call TRBJ2-1, with D perhaps matching TRBD1 or TRBD2 (5 bases each). V lost 3 bases, J lost 9 bases, and 9 bases lay in between. The CDR3 has 12 amino acids. The germline gives CDR1 SGHVS, CDR2 FNYEAQ. CDR3 amino acids: CASSFTGTEQFF. In DNA, the CDR3 is TGTGCCAGCAGCTTCACCGGGACTGAGCAGTTCTTC.

The rearrangement uses TRBV7-3 and TRBJ2-3, with 14 bases lining up with TRBD2. The CDR3 extends over 17 amino acids. Per the germline V gene, CDR1 is SGHTA and CDR2 is FQGTGA. After removal of 4 bases from V and 2 bases from J, the junction contained 5 bases not matched to a gene. As DNA, the CDR3 is TGTGCCAGCAGCTCAGTGACTAGCGGGGGGGTCACAGATACGCAGTATTTT. Protein: CASSSVTSGGVTDTQYF. Using reference TRBV7-3 and TRBJ2-3 for the parts outside the CDR3, the full variable domain is GAGVSQTPSNKVTEKGKYVELRCDPISGHTALYWYRQSLGQGPEFLIYFQGTGAADDSGLPNDRFFAVRPEGSVSTLKIQRTERGDSAVYLCASSSVTSGGVTDTQYFGPGTRLTVL.

The chain employs TRBV18 and TRBJ2-7, with 7 bases aligning to TRBD1. CDR3 length equals 14 residues. The V and J ends lost 1 base and 4 bases, in that order; junction bases with no gene match: 4. The V gene's germline CDR1 is KGHSH and CDR2 LQKENI. The CDR3: CASSPQTGIYEQYF. CDR3 DNA sequence: TGTGCCAGCTCACCACAGACAGGGATATACGAGCAGTACTTC.

The CDR3: CASSLVGTVSNQPQHF. The CDR3 region has the DNA TGTGCCAGCAGCTTAGTGGGGACAGTGAGCAATCAGCCCCAGCATTTT. V gene TRBV7-2 combines with J gene TRBJ1-5, with 7 bases matching TRBD1. Germline CDR1 and CDR2: SGHTA and FQGNSA. This CDR3 contains 16 residues. V was pared by 1 base and J by 1 base, with 4 bases of the junction left unmatched.

This clonotype was observed many times. The rearrangement joins TRBV7-2 to TRBJ2-1; 11 bases line up with TRBD2. The CDR3 totals 16 residues. V trimming: 7 bases; J trimming: 11 bases; junction bases outside the gene matches: 16. The germline V gene has CDR1 SGHTA and CDR2 FQGNSA. In nucleotides, the CDR3 is TGTGCCAGCACCCCAAGCCCGGGACTAGCGGCAATTAAGCAGTTCTTC. It yields the protein CASTPSPGLAAIKQFF. Full variable domain (remainder filled in from reference TRBV7-2 and TRBJ2-1): GAGVSQSPSNKVTEKGKDVELRCDPISGHTALYWYRQSLGQGLEFLIYFQGNSAPDKSGLPSDRFSAERTGGSVSTLTIQRTQQEDSAVYLCASTPSPGLAAIKQFFGPGTRLTVL.

The rearrangement links TRBV5-1 to TRBJ2-7, with D tentatively TRBD1 (6 bases). The germline V and J ends were trimmed by 4 bases and 0 bases, with 14 bases remaining between them. This CDR3 has 15 amino acids. CDR1 and CDR2 from the germline V gene are SGHRS and YFSETQ. CDR3 amino acids: CASSMKQGNSYEQYF. The CDR3 bases are TGCGCCAGCAGCATGAAACAGGGTAACTCCTACGAGCAGTACTTC.

The chain joins TRBV19 to TRBJ2-3; 9 bases map to TRBD1. The germline V gene encodes CDR1 LNHDA and CDR2 SQIVND (reference sequence). The CDR3 runs 16 residues. V lost 0 bases and J lost 6; bases outside the gene matches: 7. The DNA for the CDR3 is TGTGCCAGTAGTATAGATCGGGACAGGGAATTCGATACGCAGTATTTT. As protein: CASSIDRDREFDTQYF.

This clonotype was recorded a few times. J is TRBJ2-1 and V is TRBV29-1; D possibly corresponds to TRBD2 (5 bases). The germline gives CDR1 SQVTM, CDR2 ANQGSEA. V was shortened by 3 bases and J by 11 bases, with 11 bases between the two germline ends. This CDR3 has 11 amino acids. CDR3 region: CSVDTGFKQFF. DNA of the CDR3: TGCAGCGTTGATACGGGATTTAAGCAGTTCTTC.